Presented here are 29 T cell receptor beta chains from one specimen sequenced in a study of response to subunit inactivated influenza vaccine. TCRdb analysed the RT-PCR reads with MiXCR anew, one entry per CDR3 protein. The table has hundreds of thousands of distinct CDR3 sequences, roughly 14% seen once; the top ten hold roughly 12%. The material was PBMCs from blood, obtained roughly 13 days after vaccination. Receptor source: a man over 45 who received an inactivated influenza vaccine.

CDR3 amino acids: CSARWDKVIAGVPTYEQYF. In DNA form, the CDR3 reads TGCAGTGCTAGGTGGGACAAGGTGATAGCGGGTGTCCCTACCTACGAGCAGTACTTC. The chain employs TRBV20-1 and TRBJ2-7, with a tentative D call TRBD2 (7 bases). The length of the CDR3 is 19 residues. V was pared by 3 bases and J by 2 bases, with 29 bases between. CDR1 and CDR2 (germline): DFQATT, SNEGSKA (reference sequence).

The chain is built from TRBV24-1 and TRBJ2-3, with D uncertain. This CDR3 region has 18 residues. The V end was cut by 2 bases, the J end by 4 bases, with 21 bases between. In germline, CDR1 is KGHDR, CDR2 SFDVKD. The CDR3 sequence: CATSDSRPEFNGPDTQYF. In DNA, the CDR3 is TGTGCCACCAGTGATTCGCGTCCCGAATTCAACGGGCCAGATACGCAGTATTTT.

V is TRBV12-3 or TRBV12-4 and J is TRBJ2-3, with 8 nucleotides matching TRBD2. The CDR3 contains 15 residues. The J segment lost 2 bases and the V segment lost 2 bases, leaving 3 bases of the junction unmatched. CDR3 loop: CASSLRRGDTDTQYF. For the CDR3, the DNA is TGTGCCAGCAGTTTAAGGCGGGGGGACACAGATACGCAGTATTTT.

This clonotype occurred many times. CDR3 sequence (DNA): TGTGCCAGCAGACCGGGACTAGCGGGGTCCTTCACATCCTACGAGCAGTACTTC. This encodes CASRPGLAGSFTSYEQYF. The V and J genes are TRBV12-3 or TRBV12-4 and TRBJ2-7; 13 bases align to TRBD2. V trimming: 6 bases; J trimming: 1 base; junction bases outside the gene matches: 12. This CDR3 comprises 18 residues.

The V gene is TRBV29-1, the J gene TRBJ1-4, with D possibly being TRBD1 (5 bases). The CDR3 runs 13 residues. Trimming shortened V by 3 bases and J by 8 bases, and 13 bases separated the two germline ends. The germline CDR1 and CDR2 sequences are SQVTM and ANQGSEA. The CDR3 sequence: CSVDGGGREKLFF. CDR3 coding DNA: TGCAGCGTTGACGGGGGAGGTCGGGAAAAACTGTTTTTT.

The CDR3 DNA is TGCGCCAGCAGCTTGACCGGGGACGGAGGGTACAATGAGCAGTTCTTC. It is translated as CASSLTGDGGYNEQFF. V usage is TRBV5-1 and J usage is TRBJ2-1; a possible D gene is TRBD2 (6 bases). CDR3 length: 16 residues. Trimming left V 1 base short and J 4 bases short, with 15 bases between. Germline CDR1 and CDR2: SGHRS and YFSETQ.

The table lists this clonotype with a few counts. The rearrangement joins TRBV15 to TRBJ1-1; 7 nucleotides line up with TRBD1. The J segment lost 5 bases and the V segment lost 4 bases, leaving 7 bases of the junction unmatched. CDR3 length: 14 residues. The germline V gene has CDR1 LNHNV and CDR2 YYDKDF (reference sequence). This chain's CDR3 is CATSNRQGATEAFF. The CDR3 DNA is TGTGCCACCAGCAATCGACAGGGAGCGACTGAAGCTTTCTTT.

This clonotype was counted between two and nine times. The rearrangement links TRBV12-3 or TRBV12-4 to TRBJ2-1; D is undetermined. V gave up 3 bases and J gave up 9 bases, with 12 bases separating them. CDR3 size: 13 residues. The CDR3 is CASSLSRLGEQFF. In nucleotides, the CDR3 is TGTGCCAGCAGTTTGTCTAGGCTGGGTGAGCAGTTCTTC.

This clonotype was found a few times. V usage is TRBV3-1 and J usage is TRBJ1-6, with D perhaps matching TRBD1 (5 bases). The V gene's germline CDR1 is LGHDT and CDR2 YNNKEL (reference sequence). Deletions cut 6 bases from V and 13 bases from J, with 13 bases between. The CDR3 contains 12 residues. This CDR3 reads CASSLFGGPLHF. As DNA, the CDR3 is TGTGCCAGCAGTCTTTTCGGGGGGCCCCTCCACTTT. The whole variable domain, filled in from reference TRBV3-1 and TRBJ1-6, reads DTAVSQTPKYLVTQMGNDKSIKCEQNLGHDTMYWYKQDSKKFLKIMFSYNNKELIINETVPNRFSPKSPDKAHLNLHINSLELGDSAVYFCASSLFGGPLHFGNGTRLTVT.

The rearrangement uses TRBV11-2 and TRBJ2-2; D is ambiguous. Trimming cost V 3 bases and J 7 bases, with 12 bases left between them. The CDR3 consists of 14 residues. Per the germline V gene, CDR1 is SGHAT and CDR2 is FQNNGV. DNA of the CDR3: TGTGCCAGCAGCTTCTCATCGGCGAGCGGGGAGCTGTTTTTT. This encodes CASSFSSASGELFF. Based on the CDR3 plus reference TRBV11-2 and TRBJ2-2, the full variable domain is EAGVAQSPRYKIIEKRQSVAFWCNPISGHATLYWYQQILGQGPKLLIQFQNNGVVDDSQLPKDRFSAERLKGVDSTLKIQPAKLEDSAVYLCASSFSSASGELFFGEGSRLTVL.

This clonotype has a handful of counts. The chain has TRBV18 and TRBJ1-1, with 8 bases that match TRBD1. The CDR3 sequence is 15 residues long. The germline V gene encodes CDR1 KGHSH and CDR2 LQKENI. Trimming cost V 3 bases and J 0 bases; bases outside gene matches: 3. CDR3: CASSPEQGVNTEAFF. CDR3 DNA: TGTGCCAGCTCACCCGAACAGGGGGTGAACACTGAAGCTTTCTTT.

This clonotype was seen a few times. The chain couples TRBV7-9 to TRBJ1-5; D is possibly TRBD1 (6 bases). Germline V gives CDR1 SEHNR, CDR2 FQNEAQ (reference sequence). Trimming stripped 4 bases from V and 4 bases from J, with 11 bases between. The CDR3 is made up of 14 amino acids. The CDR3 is CASSSRTENQPQHF. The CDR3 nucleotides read TGTGCCAGCAGCTCGAGGACAGAAAATCAGCCCCAGCATTTT. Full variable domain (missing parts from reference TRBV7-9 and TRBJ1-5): DTGVSQNPRHKITKRGQNVTFRCDPISEHNRLYWYRQTLGQGPEFLTYFQNEAQLEKSRLLSDRFSAERPKGSFSTLEIQRTEQGDSAMYLCASSSRTENQPQHFGDGTRLSIL.

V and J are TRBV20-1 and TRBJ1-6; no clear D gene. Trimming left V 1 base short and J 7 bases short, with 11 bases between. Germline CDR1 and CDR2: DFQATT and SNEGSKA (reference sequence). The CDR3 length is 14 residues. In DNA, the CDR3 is TGCAGTGCTAGAGTGCTAGGAGAGAATTCACCCCTCCACTTT. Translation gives CSARVLGENSPLHF.

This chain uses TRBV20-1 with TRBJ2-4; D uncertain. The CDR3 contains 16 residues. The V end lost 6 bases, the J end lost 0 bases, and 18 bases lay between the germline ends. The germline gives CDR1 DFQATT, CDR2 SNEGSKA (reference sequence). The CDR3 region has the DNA TGCAGTGCCGTGGGCCCCACAAGTCTAGCCAAAAACATTCAGTACTTC. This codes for CSAVGPTSLAKNIQYF.

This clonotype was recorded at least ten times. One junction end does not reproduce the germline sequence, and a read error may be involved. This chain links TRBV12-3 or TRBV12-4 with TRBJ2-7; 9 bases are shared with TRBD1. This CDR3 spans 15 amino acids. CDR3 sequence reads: CASSLGQGASYEQYF. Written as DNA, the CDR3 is TGCGCCAGCAGCCTGGGACAGGGTGCCTCCTACGAGCAGTACTTC.

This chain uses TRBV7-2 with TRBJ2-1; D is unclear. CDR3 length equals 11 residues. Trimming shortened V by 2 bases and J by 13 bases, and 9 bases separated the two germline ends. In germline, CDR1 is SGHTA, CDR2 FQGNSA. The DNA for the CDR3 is TGTGCCAGCAGCTTAAGTCTAGTCCAGTTCTTC. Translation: CASSLSLVQFF.

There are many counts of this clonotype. The CDR3 nucleotides read TGTGCCAGCAAAAGGCAGGGCGGTGGGGCCAACGTCCTGACTTTC. Protein sequence: CASKRQGGGANVLTF. The rearrangement links TRBV3-1 to TRBJ2-6; perhaps TRBD1 as D (5 bases). Germline CDR1 LGHDT, CDR2 YNNKEL (reference sequence). The CDR3 is made up of 15 amino acids. Trimming pared 7 bases from V and 3 bases from J, leaving 13 bases between.

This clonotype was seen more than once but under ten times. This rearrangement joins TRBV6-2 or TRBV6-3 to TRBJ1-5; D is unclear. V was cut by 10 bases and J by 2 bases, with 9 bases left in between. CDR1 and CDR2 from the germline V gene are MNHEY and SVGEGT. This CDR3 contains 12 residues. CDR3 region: CATARGNQPQHF. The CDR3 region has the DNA TGTGCCACCGCGCGGGGCAATCAGCCCCAGCATTTT.

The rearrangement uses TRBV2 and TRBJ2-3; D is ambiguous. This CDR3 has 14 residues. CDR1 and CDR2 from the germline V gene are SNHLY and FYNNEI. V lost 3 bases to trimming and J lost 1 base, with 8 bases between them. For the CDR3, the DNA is TGTGCCAGCAGTGATCATTCTGGCACAGATACGCAGTATTTT. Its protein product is CASSDHSGTDTQYF.

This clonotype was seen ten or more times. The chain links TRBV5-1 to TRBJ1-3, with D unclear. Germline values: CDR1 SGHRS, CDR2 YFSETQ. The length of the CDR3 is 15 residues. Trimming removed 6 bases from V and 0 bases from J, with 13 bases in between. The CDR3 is CASKGSEISGNTIYF. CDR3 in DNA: TGCGCCAGCAAAGGCAGCGAAATCTCTGGAAACACCATATATTTT.

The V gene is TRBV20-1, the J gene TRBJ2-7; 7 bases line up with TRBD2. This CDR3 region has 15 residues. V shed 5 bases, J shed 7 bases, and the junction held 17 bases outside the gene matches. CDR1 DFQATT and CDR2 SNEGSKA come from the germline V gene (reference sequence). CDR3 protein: CSAPSHFGREWEQYF. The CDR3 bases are TGCAGTGCTCCCTCTCATTTCGGGCGGGAGTGGGAGCAGTACTTC.

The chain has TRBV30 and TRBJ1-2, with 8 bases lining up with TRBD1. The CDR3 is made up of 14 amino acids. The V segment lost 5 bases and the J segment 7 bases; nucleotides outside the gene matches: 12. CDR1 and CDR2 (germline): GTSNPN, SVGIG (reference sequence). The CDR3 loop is CAWLRQGAPSGYTF. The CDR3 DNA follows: TGTGCCTGGCTTAGGCAGGGGGCGCCTAGTGGCTACACCTTC.

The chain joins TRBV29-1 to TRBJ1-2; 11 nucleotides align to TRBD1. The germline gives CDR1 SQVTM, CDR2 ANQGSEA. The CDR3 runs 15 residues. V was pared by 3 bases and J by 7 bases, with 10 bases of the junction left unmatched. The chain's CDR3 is CSVERAGQGVVGYTF. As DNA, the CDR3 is TGCAGCGTTGAGAGAGCGGGACAGGGGGTTGTTGGCTACACCTTC. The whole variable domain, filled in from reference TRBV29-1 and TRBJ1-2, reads SAVISQKPSRDICQRGTSLTIQCQVDSQVTMMFWYRQQPGQSLTLIATANQGSEATYESGFVIDKFPISRPNLTFSTLTVSNMSPEDSSIYLCSVERAGQGVVGYTFGSGTRLTVV.

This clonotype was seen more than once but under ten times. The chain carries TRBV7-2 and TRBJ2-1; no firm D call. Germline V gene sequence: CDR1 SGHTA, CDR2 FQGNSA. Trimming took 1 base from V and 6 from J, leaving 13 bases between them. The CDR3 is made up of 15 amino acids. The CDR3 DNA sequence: TGTGCCAGCAGCTTAGTGAGGCTCCCTGGCAATGAGCAGTTCTTC. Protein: CASSLVRLPGNEQFF.

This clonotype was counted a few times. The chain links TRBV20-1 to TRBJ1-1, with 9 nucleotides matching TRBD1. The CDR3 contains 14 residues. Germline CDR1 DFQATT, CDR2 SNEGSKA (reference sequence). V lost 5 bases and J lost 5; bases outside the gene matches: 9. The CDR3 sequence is CSADRQGVGTEAFF. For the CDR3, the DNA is TGCAGTGCTGATAGACAGGGGGTAGGGACTGAAGCTTTCTTT.

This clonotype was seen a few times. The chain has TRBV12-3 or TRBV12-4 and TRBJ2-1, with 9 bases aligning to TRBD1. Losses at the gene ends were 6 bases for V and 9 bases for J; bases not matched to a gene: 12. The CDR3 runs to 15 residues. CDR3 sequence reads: CASSTGQGIGSEQFF. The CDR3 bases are TGTGCCAGCAGCACCGGACAGGGGATTGGGTCTGAGCAGTTCTTC.

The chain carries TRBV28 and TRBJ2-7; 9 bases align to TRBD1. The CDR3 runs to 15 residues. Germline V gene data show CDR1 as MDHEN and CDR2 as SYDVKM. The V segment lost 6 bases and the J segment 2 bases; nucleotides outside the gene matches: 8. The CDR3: CASREPGQGTYEQYF. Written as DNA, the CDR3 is TGTGCCAGCAGAGAACCGGGACAGGGAACCTACGAGCAGTACTTC.

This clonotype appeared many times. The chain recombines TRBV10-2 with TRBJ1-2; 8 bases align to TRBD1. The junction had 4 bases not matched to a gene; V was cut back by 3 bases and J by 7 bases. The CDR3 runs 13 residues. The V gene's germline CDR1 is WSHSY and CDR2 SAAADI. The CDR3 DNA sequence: TGCGCCAGCAGTGACGGCGACAGGGGTGGCTACACCTTC. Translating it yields CASSDGDRGGYTF.

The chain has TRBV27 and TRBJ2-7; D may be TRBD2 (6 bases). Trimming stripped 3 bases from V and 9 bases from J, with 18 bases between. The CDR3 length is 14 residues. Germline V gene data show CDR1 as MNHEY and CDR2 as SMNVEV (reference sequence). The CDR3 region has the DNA TGTGCCAGCAGTTTCAGCCCCGGGGACTCCAGGCAGTACTTC. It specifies CASSFSPGDSRQYF.